This T cell receptor beta chain was sequenced for a study of control samples from healthy donors and cancer patients. This table comes from immunoSEQ multiplex PCR, and its TCRdb copy is limited to in-frame clones, with some not included. The repertoire holds under 130,000 clones, with about four fifths as singletons. Trimming shortened V by 2 bases and J by 3 bases, and 10 bases separated the two germline ends. The CDR3 runs to 14 residues. CDR1 and CDR2 (germline): SEHNR, FQNEAQ (reference sequence). The clonotype was recovered from a woman in her forties or fifties in good health. This chain uses TRBV7-9 with TRBJ1-1; a possible D gene is TRBD1 (6 bases). Source material: blood. The CDR3 nucleotides are TGTGCCAGCAGCTTAATCCAGGGGTACACTGAAGCTTTCTTT. The encoded protein is CASSLIQGYTEAFF.